This TCR beta chain comes out of a study of blood T cell repertoires in COVID-19. Turning to the study itself: T cells, B-cell-depleted T cells, or PBMCs supplied cDNA or gDNA.

Participants, about 18 to 90 years old, spanned fewer than 30 US areas. Cohort 3 recovery required two negative PCRs, clearance, or symptom resolution. The germline V gene encodes CDR1 MNHEY and CDR2 SVGAGI. Trimming removed 6 bases at V and 9 bases at J, with 18 bases between. The CDR3 loop spans 15 amino acids. Per the original data handling: Amplifying reference gene primers gave estimates of nucleated cell counts. Method: immunoSEQ multiplex PCR; TCRdb's copy keeps in-frame clones and lacks some. V and J calls and clone size are given by that table; D and trimming were obtained from the DNA. This table holds roughly 300,000 clones, 80% to 90% found once.

J is TRBJ1-6 and V is TRBV6-5; D is ambiguous. Sequencing input: PBMCs or T cells enriched from blood (not recorded which). This sequence originates from a woman aged 30 to 39 who had recovered from COVID-19. The CDR3 bases are TGTGCCAGCAGCCTCGGCCCCACACGGGGTTCACCCCTCCACTTT. This sequence encodes CASSLGPTRGSPLHF.